This T cell receptor (beta chain) was observed in a study of T cell clones after liver transplantation. On the study more broadly: Samples came from ITN030ST, which attempted immunosuppression withdrawal within 2 years of liver transplantation. HCV positivity affected three of eight recipients; the rest lacked autoimmune or viral indications. Until 12-24 months post-transplant, subjects got standard immunosuppression and no induction.

About this clone: What it binds is unknown.

The study's findings and limits: Conclusions were preliminary, with small, heterogeneous patient groups.

Using immunoSEQ multiplex PCR, the repertoire was profiled, and TCRdb retains in-frame clones only, with some absent. The table has 75,000 to 85,000 clones, roughly 85% seen once. This CDR3 is 13 amino acids long. Germline V lookup: CDR1 MDHEN, CDR2 SYDVKM. Trimming pared 4 bases from V and 7 bases from J, leaving 13 bases between. The chain carries TRBV28 and TRBJ2-5; D may correspond to TRBD1 or TRBD2 (5 bases each). This receptor was obtained from a human patient who received a liver transplant. Among the T cells, some may be from the graft donor. The source material was CD4+ T cells from blood, sampled at the 22-month timepoint. DNA of the CDR3: TGTGCCAGCAGTTCGGGGACCCCCAGGACCCAGTACTTC. It specifies CASSSGTPRTQYF.